This T cell receptor (beta chain) was retrieved from a study of T cell responses to AZD1222 COVID-19 vaccine. The overall study: Second doses were pooled across both intervals (about 4 or about 12 weeks).

This clone was recorded only once. The CDR3 consists of 16 residues. The trim removed 4 bases at V and 3 bases at J, leaving 12 bases unmatched. Germline loops: CDR1 SGHNT, CDR2 YYREEE (reference sequence). Measured with immunoSEQ multiplex PCR; TCRdb has only the in-frame clones, and not every one. This sample has roughly 95,000 clones, with more than 75% found just once. This receptor was taken from an adult in good health. This chain links TRBV5-4 with TRBJ1-2, with 7 bases that match TRBD1. The specimen was peripheral blood, collected on day 0 of AZD1222 vaccination. CDR3 bases: TGTGCCAGCAGCCAGAAAAAAACGACAGGGCACTATGGCTACACCTTC. Translation: CASSQKKTTGHYGYTF.